The T cell receptor beta chain under discussion was sequenced for a study of blood T cell repertoires in COVID-19. The CDR3 has 14 amino acids. Measured with immunoSEQ multiplex PCR; TCRdb has only the in-frame clones, and not every one. The sample carries fewer than 250,000 clones, about 86% recorded once. This clone came up a few times. The TCR sequence derives from a middle-aged woman with acute COVID-19. The chain carries TRBV21-1 and TRBJ1-1; the D call of TRBD1 is as the table states it, not checked on the DNA. TRBV21-1 is described as a pseudogene. Sequences were obtained from PBMCs or T cells enriched from blood (not recorded which). This chain's CDR3 is CASSKQGLNTEAFF. The CDR3 coding sequence is TGTGCCAGCAGCAAGCAGGGCTTAAACACTGAAGCTTTCTTT.